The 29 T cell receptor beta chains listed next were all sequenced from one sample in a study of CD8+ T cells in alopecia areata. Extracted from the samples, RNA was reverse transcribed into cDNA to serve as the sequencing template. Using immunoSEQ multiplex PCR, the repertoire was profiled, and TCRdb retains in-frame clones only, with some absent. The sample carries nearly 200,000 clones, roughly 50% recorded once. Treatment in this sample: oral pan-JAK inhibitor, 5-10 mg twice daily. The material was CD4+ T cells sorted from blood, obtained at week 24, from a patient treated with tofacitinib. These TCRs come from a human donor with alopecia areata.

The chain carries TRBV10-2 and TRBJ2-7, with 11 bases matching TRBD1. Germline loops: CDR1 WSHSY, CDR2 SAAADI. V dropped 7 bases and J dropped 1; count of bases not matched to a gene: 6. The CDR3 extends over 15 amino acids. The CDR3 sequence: CASINGQGASYEQYF. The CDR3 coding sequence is TGCGCCAGCATCAACGGACAGGGGGCGTCCTACGAGCAGTACTTC.

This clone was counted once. The CDR3 region has the DNA TGTGCCAGCTCGGGACAAACTAAAAACATTCAGTACTTC. This translates into CASSGQTKNIQYF. The gene calls are TRBV2 and TRBJ2-4; perhaps TRBD1 as D (6 bases). V shed 8 bases and J shed 4 bases, with 12 bases lying between them. Germline values: CDR1 SNHLY, CDR2 FYNNEI. This CDR3 has 13 residues.

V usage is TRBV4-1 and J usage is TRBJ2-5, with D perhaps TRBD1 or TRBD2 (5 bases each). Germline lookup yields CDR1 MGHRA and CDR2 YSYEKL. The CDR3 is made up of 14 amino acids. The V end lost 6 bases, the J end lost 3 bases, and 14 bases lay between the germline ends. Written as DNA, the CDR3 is TGCGCCAGCAGTCCCGGGACGGCCAAAGAGACCCAGTACTTC. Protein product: CASSPGTAKETQYF.

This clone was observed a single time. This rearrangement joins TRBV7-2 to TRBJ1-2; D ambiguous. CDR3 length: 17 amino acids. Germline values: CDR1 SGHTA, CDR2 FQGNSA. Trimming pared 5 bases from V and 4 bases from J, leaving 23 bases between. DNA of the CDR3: TGTGCCAGCAGCATTGACGTTTTCAGCGCACAGATCTATGGCTACACCTTC. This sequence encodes CASSIDVFSAQIYGYTF.

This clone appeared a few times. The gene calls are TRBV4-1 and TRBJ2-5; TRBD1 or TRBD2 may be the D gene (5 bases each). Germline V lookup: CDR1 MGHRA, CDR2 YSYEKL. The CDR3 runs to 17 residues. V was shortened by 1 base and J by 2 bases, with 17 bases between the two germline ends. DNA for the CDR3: TGCGCCAGCAGCCAAGCCGGGACCCCTGGGGCACAAGAGACCCAGTACTTC. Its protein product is CASSQAGTPGAQETQYF.

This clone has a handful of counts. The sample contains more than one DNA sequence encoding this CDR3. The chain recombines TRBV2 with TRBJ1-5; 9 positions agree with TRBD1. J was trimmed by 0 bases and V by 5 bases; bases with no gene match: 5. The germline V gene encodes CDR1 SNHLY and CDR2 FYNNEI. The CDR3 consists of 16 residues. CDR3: CASSPGQGGSNQPQHF. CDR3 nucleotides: TGTGCCAGCAGTCCGGGACAGGGAGGTAGCAATCAGCCCCAGCATTTT.

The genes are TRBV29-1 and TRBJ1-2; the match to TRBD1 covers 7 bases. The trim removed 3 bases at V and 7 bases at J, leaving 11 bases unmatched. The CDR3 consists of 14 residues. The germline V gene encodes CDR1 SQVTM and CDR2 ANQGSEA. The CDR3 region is CSVEDGTALAGYTF. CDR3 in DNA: TGCAGCGTTGAGGATGGGACAGCGCTCGCTGGCTACACCTTC.

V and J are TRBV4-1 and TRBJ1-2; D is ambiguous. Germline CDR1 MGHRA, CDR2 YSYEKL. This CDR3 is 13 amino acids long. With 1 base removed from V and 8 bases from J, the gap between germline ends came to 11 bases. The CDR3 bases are TGCGCCAGCAGCCAAGTGGGGAGTATAGGCTACACCTTC. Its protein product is CASSQVGSIGYTF.

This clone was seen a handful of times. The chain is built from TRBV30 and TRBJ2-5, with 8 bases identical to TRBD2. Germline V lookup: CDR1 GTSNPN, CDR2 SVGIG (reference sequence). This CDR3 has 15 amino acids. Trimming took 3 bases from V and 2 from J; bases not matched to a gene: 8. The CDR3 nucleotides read TGTGCCTGGAGGGGTCTAGCGGGTCGGCAAGAGACCCAGTACTTC. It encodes CAWRGLAGRQETQYF.

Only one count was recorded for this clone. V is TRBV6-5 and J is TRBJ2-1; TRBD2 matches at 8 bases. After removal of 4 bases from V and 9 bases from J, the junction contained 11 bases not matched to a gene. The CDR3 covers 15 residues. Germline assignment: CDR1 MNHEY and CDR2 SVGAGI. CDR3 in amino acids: CASSWTSPSEGEQFF. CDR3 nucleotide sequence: TGTGCCAGCAGTTGGACTAGCCCATCGGAGGGTGAGCAGTTCTTC.

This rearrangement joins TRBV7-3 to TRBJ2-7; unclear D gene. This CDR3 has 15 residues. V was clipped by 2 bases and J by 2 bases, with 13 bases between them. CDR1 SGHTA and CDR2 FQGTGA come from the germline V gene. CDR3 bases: TGTGCCAGCAGCTTATTCCCAGATGGGGCCTACGAGCAGTACTTC. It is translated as CASSLFPDGAYEQYF.

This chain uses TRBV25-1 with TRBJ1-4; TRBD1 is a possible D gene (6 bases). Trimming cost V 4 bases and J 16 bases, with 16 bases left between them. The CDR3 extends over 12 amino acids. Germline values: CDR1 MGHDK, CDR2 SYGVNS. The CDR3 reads CASSGDIGYRFF. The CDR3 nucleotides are TGTGCCAGCAGTGGGGACATTGGATACAGGTTTTTT.

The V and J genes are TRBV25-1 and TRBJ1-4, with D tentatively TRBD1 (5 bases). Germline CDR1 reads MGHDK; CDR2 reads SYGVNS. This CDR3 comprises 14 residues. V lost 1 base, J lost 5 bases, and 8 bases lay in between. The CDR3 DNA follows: TGTGCCAGCAGTGAATGGGGACGGAATGAAAAACTGTTTTTT. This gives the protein CASSEWGRNEKLFF.

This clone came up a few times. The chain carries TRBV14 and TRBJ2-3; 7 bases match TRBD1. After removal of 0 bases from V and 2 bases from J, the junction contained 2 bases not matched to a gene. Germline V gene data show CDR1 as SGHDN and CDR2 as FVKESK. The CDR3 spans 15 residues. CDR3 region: CASSQETGITDTQYF. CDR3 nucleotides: TGTGCCAGCAGCCAAGAGACAGGGATCACAGATACGCAGTATTTT. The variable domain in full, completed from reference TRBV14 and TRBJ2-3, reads EAGVTQFPSHSVIEKGQTVTLRCDPISGHDNLYWYRRVMGKEIKFLLHFVKESKQDESGMPNNRFLAERTGGTYSTLKVQPAELEDSGVYFCASSQETGITDTQYFGPGTRLTVL.

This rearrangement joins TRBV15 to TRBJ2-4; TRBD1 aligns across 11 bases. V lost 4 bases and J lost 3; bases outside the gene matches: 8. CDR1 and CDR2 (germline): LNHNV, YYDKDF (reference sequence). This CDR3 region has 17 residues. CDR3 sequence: CATSNYGGQGDKNIQYF. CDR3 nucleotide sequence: TGTGCCACCAGCAATTACGGGGGACAGGGGGACAAAAACATTCAGTACTTC.

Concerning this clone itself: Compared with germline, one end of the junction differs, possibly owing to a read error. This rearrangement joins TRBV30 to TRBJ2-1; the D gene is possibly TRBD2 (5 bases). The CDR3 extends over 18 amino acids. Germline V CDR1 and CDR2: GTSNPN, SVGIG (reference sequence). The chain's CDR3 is CLPGDWGPSSCSYNEQFF. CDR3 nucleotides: TGCCTGCCTGGGGATTGGGGTCCTAGCTCATGCTCCTACAATGAGCAGTTCTTC. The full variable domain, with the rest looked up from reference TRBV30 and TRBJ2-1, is SQTIHQWPATLVQPVGSPLSLECTVEGTSNPNLYWYRQAAGRGLQLLFYSVGIGQISSEVPQNLSASRPQDRQFILSSKKLLLSDSGFYLCLPGDWGPSSCSYNEQFFGPGTRLTVL.

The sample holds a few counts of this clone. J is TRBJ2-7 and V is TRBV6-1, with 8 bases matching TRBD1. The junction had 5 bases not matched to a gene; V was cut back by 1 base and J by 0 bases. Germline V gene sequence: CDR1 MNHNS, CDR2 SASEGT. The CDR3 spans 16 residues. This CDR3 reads CASSEGRGPVSYEQYF. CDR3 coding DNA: TGTGCCAGCAGTGAAGGCAGGGGGCCCGTCTCCTACGAGCAGTACTTC.

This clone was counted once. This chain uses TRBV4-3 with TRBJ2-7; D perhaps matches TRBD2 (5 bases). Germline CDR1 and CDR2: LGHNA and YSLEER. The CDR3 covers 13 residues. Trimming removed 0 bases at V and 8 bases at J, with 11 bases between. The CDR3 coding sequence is TGCGCCAGCAGCCAAGATGGACGGGATCAGCAGTACTTC. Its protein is CASSQDGRDQQYF.

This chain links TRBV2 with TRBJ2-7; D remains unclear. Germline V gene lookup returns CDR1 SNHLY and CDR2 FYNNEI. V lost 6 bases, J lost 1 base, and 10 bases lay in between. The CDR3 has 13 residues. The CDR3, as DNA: TGTGCCAGCAGGCCTGGGGTTTCCTACGAGCAGTACTTC. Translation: CASRPGVSYEQYF.

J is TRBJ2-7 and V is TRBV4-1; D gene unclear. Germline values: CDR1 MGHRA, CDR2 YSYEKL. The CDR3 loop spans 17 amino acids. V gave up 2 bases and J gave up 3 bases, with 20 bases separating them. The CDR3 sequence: CASSQLDLLELGYEQYF. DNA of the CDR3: TGCGCCAGCAGCCAACTCGACTTATTAGAGTTGGGCTACGAGCAGTACTTC.

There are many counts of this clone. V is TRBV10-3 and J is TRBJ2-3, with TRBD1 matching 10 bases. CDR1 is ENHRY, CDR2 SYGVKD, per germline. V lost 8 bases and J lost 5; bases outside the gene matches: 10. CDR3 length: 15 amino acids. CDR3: CAIRLGQGERDTQYF. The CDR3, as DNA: TGTGCCATCCGACTAGGACAGGGGGAGAGAGATACGCAGTATTTT.

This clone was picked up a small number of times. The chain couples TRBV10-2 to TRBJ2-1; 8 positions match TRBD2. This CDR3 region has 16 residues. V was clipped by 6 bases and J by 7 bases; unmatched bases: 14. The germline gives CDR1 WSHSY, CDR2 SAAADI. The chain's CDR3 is CASRDLGLGGINEQFF. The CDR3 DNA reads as TGCGCCAGCAGAGACTTGGGACTAGGAGGGATAAATGAGCAGTTCTTC.

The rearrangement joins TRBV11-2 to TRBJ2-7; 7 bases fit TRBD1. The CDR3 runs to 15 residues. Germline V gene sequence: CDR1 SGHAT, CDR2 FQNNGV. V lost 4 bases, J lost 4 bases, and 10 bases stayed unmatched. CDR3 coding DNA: TGTGCCAGCAGCTCCCGGACTGGGACAGCTTACGAGCAGTACTTC. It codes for CASSSRTGTAYEQYF.

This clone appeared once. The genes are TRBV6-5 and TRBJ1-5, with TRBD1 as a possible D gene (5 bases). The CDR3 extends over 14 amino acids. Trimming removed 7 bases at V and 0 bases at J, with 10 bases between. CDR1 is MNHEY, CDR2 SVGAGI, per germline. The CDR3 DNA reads TGTGCCAGCACGGACACCTCTAGCAATCAGCCCCAGCATTTT. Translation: CASTDTSSNQPQHF.

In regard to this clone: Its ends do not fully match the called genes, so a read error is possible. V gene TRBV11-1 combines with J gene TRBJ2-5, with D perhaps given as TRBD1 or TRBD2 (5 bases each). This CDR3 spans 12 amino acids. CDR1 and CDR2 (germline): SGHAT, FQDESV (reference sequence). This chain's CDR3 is CASSSGSGDEDF. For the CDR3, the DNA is TGTGCCAGCAGCTCGGGGTCTGGGGACGAGGACTTC.

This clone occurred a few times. The CDR3 region is CASSVERVPRLAFF. DNA of the CDR3: TGTGCCAGCAGCGTAGAAAGGGTCCCTCGTCTGGCTTTCTTT. J is TRBJ1-1 and V is TRBV9; no clear D gene. Per the germline V gene, CDR1 is SGDLS and CDR2 is YYNGEE. Trimming cost V 0 bases and J 11 bases, with 17 bases left between them. The CDR3 covers 14 residues.

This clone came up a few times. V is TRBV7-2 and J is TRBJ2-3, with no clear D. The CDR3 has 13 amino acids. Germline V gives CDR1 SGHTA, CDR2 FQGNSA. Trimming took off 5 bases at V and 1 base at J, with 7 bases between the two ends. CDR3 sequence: CASSPPGTDTQYF. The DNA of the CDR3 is TGTGCCAGCAGCCCCCCCGGCACAGATACGCAGTATTTT.

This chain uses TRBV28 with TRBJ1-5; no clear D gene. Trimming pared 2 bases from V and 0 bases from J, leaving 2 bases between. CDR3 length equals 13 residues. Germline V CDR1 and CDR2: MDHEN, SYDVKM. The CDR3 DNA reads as TGTGCCAGCAGTTTAATTAGCAATCAGCCCCAGCATTTT. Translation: CASSLISNQPQHF.

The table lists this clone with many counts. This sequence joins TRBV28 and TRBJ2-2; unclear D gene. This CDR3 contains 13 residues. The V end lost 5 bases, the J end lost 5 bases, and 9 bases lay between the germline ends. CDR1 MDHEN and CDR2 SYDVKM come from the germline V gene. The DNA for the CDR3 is TGTGCCAGCAGTCACGAGAGTACCGGGGAGCTGTTTTTT. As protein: CASSHESTGELFF.